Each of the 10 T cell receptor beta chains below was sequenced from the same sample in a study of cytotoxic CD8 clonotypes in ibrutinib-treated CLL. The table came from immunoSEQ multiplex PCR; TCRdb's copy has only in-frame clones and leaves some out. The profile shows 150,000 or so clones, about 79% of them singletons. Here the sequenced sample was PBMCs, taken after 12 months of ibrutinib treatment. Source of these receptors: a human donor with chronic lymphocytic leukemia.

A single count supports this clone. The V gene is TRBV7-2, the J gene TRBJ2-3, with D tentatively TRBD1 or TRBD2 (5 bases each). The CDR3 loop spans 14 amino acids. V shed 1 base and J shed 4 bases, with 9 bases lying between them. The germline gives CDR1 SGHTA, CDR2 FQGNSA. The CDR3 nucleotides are TGTGCCAGCAGCTTAGGTCCGGGGCCAGATACGCAGTATTTT. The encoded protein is CASSLGPGPDTQYF.

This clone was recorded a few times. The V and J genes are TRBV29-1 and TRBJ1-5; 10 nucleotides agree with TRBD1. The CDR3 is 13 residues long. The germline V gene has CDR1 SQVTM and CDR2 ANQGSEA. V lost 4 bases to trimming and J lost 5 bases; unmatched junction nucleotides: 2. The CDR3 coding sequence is TGCAGCGTTGGGGACAGGGGTCATCAGCCCCAGCATTTT. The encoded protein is CSVGDRGHQPQHF. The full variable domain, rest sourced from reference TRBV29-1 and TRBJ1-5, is SAVISQKPSRDICQRGTSLTIQCQVDSQVTMMFWYRQQPGQSLTLIATANQGSEATYESGFVIDKFPISRPNLTFSTLTVSNMSPEDSSIYLCSVGDRGHQPQHFGDGTRLSIL.

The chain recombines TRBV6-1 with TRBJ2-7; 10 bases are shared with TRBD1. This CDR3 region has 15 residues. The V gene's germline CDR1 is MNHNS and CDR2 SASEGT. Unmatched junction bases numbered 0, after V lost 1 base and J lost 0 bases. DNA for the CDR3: TGTGCCAGCAGTGAAGGGACAGGGGGCTCCTACGAGCAGTACTTC. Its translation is CASSEGTGGSYEQYF.

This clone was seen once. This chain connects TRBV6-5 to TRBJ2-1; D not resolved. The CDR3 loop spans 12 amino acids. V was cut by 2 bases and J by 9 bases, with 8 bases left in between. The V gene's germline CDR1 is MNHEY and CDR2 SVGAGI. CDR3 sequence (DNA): TGTGCCAGCAGTTACCCGGTTGGTGAGCAGTTCTTC. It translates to CASSYPVGEQFF.

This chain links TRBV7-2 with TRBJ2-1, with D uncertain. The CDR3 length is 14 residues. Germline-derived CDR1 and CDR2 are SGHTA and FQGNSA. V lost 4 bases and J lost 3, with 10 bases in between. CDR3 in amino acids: CASSSILHYNEQFF. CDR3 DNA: TGTGCCAGCAGCTCAATTCTACACTACAATGAGCAGTTCTTC.

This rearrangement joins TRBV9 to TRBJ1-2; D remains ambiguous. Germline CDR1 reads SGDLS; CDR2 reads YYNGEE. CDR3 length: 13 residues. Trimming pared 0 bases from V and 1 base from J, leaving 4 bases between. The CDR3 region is CASSVDNNYGYTF. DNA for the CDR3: TGTGCCAGCAGCGTAGACAATAACTATGGCTACACCTTC.

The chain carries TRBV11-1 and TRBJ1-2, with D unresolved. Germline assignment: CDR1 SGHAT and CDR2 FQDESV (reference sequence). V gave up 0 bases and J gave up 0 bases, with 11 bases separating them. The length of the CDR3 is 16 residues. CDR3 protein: CASSLAGGYTNYGYTF. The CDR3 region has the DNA TGTGCCAGCAGCTTAGCAGGCGGCTACACTAACTATGGCTACACCTTC.

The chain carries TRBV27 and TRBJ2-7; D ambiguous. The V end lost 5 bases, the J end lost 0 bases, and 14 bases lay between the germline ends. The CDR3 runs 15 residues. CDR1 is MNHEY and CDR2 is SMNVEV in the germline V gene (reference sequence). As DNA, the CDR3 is TGTGCCAGCAGTCCCGTTGGTAGGACCTCCTACGAGCAGTACTTC. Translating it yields CASSPVGRTSYEQYF.

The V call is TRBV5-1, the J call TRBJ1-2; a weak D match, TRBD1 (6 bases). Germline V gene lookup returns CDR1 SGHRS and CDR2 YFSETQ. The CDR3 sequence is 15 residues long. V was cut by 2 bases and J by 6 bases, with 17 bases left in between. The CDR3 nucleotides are TGCGCCAGCAGCTTCTCAGGAGAGGGGACAAATGGCTACACCTTC. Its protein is CASSFSGEGTNGYTF. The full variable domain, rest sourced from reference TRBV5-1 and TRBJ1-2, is KAGVTQTPRYLIKTRGQQVTLSCSPISGHRSVSWYQQTPGQGLQFLFEYFSETQRNKGNFPGRFSGRQFSNSRSEMNVSTLELGDSALYLCASSFSGEGTNGYTFGSGTRLTVV.

The CDR3 region is CASMEGGIGTALGEQYF. Here the CDR3 DNA reads TGTGCCAGCATGGAGGGCGGAATCGGGACTGCACTTGGTGAGCAGTACTTC. This chain connects TRBV6-4 to TRBJ2-7, with D maybe TRBD2 (6 bases). This CDR3 has 17 residues. The V gene's germline CDR1 is MRHNA and CDR2 SNTAGT. Trimming removed 7 bases at V and 7 bases at J, with 29 bases between.